This T cell receptor (beta chain) was captured by sequencing in a study of blood T cells in healthy people across ages. Study-level findings and limits: Aged donors had fewer naive CD4+ cells and lower diversity than long-lived donors.

The length of the CDR3 is 10 residues. From germline, CDR1 is DFQATT and CDR2 SNEGSKA (reference sequence). Researchers isolated at least 6 million PBMCs per sample. Then a second PCR, running roughly 7 to 12 cycles, was carried out with a sample-barcoded 5' primer and a J-beta primer mix. Every cDNA molecule bore a tag from a template-switch adaptor containing 12 random nucleotides. Every individual sample yielded 2.5 million or more paired-end reads (each containing CDR3). TCRdb ran MiXCR on the 5' RACE reads and lists one entry per CDR3 protein. The profile shows about 720,000 distinct CDR3 sequences, about a fifth of them singletons. This clonotype was seen a handful of times. Antigen specificity is unknown.

Specimen: blood. This TCR was recovered from a man aged 65-85 years in good health. The rearrangement joins TRBV20-1 to TRBJ2-7; no firm D call. The J call may be wrong; the DNA end is better matched by TRBJ2-5. In DNA, the CDR3 is TGCAGTGCTAGGAGACAGACCCAGTACTTC. Residues: CSARRQTQYF.